The 8 T cell receptor beta chains presented below share a single source sample, sequenced in a study of T cells after yellow fever vaccination (dated by TCRdb to the late 2010s). The treatment or condition label of this sample denotes: live attenuated yellow fever vaccine strain. The library was made by 5' RACE. The sample was run on an Illumina NovaSeq 6000. Using fastp trimming at Q25 and MiXCR clonotype assembly, TCRdb reanalyzed the public sequencing data and kept in-frame beta chains. Rows merge per CDR3 protein into single entries with the most common DNA and genes. This sample gives about 320,000 distinct CDR3 sequences in total; about 4.5% of them show up just once. Clones ranked in the top ten supply 15% to 20% of the sample. The sequencing used PBMCs, collected 15 days after the yellow fever booster vaccination. The receptors were gathered from a man between 18 and 29 years old who received the YFV17D yellow fever vaccine.

This clonotype was observed many times. The chain carries TRBV6-2 or TRBV6-3 and TRBJ2-1, with D unclear. Per germline, CDR1 MNHEY and CDR2 SVGEGT. V lost 7 bases and J 2 bases, leaving 9 bases between the germline ends. The CDR3 loop spans 13 amino acids. The CDR3 DNA reads as TGTGCCAGCATTAACACGGCCTACAATGAGCAGTTCTTC. It codes for CASINTAYNEQFF.

This clonotype has just a few counts. The rearrangement links TRBV4-1 to TRBJ1-3, with a weak D call TRBD1 (5 bases). From germline, CDR1 is MGHRA and CDR2 YSYEKL. CDR3 size: 13 residues. Trimming removed 4 bases at V and 7 bases at J, with 11 bases between. Here the CDR3 reads CASSLSWGNTIYF. The CDR3 DNA follows: TGCGCCAGCAGCCTAAGCTGGGGCAACACCATATATTTT.

The table lists this clonotype with a few counts. The genes are TRBV20-1 and TRBJ1-5; TRBD1 matches at 10 bases. Trimming took 0 bases from V and 5 from J; bases not matched to a gene: 7. Germline CDR1 and CDR2: DFQATT and SNEGSKA (reference sequence). The CDR3 length is 16 residues. The CDR3 region has the DNA TGCAGTGCTAGAGATCGAAGGACAGGGGGGCATCAGCCCCAGCATTTT. It encodes CSARDRRTGGHQPQHF.

This clonotype has a count of ten or more. This chain links TRBV5-1 with TRBJ2-5; tentative D call: TRBD1 (5 bases). CDR3 length: 16 residues. V gave up 0 bases and J gave up 4 bases, with 16 bases separating them. Germline V gene sequence: CDR1 SGHRS, CDR2 YFSETQ. CDR3 in amino acids: CASSLGGRSDGETQYF. Here the CDR3 DNA reads TGCGCCAGCAGCTTGGGGGGCAGGTCCGACGGAGAGACCCAGTACTTC.

In this sample, this clonotype turned up many times. The gene calls are TRBV6-6 and TRBJ1-1; 12 bases fit TRBD1. CDR3 length equals 15 residues. J gave up 2 bases and V 5 bases, and 3 bases lay outside the gene matches. Germline CDR1 and CDR2: MNHNY and SVGAGI (reference sequence). As DNA, the CDR3 is TGTGCCAGCAGTATGGGACAGGGGGCAAACACTGAAGCTTTCTTT. This sequence encodes CASSMGQGANTEAFF.

This clonotype has at least ten counts. This chain connects TRBV20-1 to TRBJ2-7; maybe TRBD1 (6 bases). The ends were cut back, 3 bases at V and 4 bases at J, with 16 bases in the middle. The CDR3 is 14 residues long. Germline-derived CDR1 and CDR2 are DFQATT and SNEGSKA (reference sequence). The CDR3 loop is CSASITGLIYEQYF. The CDR3 DNA is TGCAGTGCTAGTATTACAGGGCTTATTTACGAGCAGTACTTC.

This clonotype was observed many times. The rearrangement uses TRBV7-2 and TRBJ1-2; a possible D gene is TRBD1 (5 bases). The CDR3 runs 15 residues. Trimming stripped 0 bases from V and 4 bases from J, with 12 bases between. The germline CDR1 and CDR2 sequences are SGHTA and FQGNSA. As DNA, the CDR3 is TGTGCCAGCAGCTTAGCGTCCGGGGACCTCTATGGCTACACCTTC. Translated, it gives CASSLASGDLYGYTF.

The sample holds many counts of this clonotype. The V gene is TRBV4-1, the J gene TRBJ1-5, with a possible D match to TRBD1 (5 bases). CDR1 and CDR2 (germline): MGHRA, YSYEKL. CDR3 length equals 15 residues. V dropped 4 bases and J dropped 0 bases, with 10 bases sitting between them. The CDR3 DNA sequence: TGCGCCAGCAGCCTCCGGGGCCTTAGCAATCAGCCCCAGCATTTT. It specifies CASSLRGLSNQPQHF.